This T cell receptor (beta chain) came from a study of beta chain features in type 1 diabetes. Points from the study as a whole: No resolution was reached here on whether HLA type influences TCRB rearrangement. Among all four CD4+ subsets, Type 1 diabetes patients had TCRB CDR3s that were moderately but significantly shorter.

With respect to this clone: Its antigen is as yet unknown.

The J segment lost 3 bases and the V segment lost 8 bases, leaving 8 bases of the junction unmatched. This CDR3 has 14 amino acids. CDR1 and CDR2 from the germline V gene are SNHLY and FYNNEI. Donors contributed one heparinised blood draw apiece, averaging about 120 mL. Each of the CD4+ naive, central memory, regulatory and stem cell-like memory populations was sorted via CD45RO/CCR7/CD25/CD127/CD95/CD27. Sorted populations were all over 95% pure. TCRB transcripts that were expressed got sequenced, as all of the isolated RNA had been reverse transcribed. The data were produced by immunoSEQ multiplex PCR, yet TCRdb's version contains in-frame clones alone and is incomplete. Altogether about 360,000 clones are present, around 13% being singletons, with the ten largest covering 0.01%.

The TCR comes from a woman between 18 and 29 years old with type 1 diabetes. Sequencing was performed on naive CD4+ T cells from blood. This rearrangement joins TRBV2 to TRBJ2-3, with 7 nucleotides matching TRBD2. As DNA, the CDR3 is TGTGCCAGCCGGGGGGAAATTTTGACAGATACGCAGTATTTT. It codes for CASRGEILTDTQYF.